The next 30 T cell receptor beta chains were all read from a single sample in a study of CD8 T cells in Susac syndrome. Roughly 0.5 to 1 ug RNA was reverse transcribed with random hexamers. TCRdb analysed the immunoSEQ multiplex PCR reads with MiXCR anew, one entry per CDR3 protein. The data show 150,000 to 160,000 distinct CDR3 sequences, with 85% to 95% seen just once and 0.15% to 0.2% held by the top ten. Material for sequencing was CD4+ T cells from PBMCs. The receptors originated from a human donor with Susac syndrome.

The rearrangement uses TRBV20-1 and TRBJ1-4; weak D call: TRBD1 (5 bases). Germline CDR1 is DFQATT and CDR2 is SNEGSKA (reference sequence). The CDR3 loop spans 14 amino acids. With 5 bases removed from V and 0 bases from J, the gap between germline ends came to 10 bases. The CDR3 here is CSAYDSSTNEKLFF. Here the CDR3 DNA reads TGCAGTGCTTATGACAGCTCAACTAATGAAAAACTGTTTTTT.

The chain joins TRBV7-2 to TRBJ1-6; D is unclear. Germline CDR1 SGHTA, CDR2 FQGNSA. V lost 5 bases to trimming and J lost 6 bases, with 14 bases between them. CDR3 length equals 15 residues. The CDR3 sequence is CASSPFSRSNSPLHF. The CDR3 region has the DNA TGTGCCAGCAGCCCTTTCAGCAGGAGTAATTCACCCCTCCACTTT.

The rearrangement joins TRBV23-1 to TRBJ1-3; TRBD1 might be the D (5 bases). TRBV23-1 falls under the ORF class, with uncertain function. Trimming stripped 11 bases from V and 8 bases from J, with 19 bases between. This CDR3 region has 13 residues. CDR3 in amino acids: CAGNSGNRHTIYF. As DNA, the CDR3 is TGCGCCGGGAACTCAGGGAATAGACACACCATATATTTT.

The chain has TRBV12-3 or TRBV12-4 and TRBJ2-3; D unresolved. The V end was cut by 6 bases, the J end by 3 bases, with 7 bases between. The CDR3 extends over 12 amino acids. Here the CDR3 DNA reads TGTGCCAGCAGAGGTTGGACAGATACGCAGTATTTT. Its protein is CASRGWTDTQYF.

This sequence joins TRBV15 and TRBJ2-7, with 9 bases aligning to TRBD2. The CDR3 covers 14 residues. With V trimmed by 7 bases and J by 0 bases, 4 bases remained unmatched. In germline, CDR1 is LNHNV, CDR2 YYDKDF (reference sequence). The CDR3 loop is CATKQRGDSYEQYF. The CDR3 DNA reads TGTGCCACCAAGCAGCGGGGGGACTCCTACGAGCAGTACTTC.

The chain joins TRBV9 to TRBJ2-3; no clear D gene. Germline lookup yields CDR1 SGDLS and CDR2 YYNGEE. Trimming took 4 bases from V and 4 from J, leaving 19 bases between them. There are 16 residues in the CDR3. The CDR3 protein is CASSKFDPPAPDTQYF. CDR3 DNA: TGTGCCAGCAGCAAATTTGACCCGCCGGCCCCAGATACGCAGTATTTT.

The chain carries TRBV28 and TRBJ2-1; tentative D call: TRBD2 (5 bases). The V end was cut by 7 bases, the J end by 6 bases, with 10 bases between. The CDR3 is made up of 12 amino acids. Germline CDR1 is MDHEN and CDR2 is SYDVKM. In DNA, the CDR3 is TGTGCCAGCACCACCGGGGTCAATGAGCAGTTCTTC. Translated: CASTTGVNEQFF.

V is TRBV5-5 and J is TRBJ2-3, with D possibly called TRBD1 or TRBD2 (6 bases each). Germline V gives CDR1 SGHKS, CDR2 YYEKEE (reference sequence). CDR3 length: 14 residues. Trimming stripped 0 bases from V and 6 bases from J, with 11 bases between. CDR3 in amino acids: CASSLVGGQDTQYF. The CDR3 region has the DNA TGTGCCAGCAGCTTGGTGGGGGGCCAGGATACGCAGTATTTT.

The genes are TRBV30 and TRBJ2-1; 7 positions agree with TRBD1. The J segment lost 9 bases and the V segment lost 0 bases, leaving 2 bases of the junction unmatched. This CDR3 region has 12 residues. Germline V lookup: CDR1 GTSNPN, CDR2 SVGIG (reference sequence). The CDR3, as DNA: TGTGCCTGGAGTGTAGAGGGGGCTGAGCAGTTCTTC. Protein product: CAWSVEGAEQFF. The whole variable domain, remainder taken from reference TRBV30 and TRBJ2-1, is SQTIHQWPATLVQPVGSPLSLECTVEGTSNPNLYWYRQAAGRGLQLLFYSVGIGQISSEVPQNLSASRPQDRQFILSSKKLLLSDSGFYLCAWSVEGAEQFFGPGTRLTVL.

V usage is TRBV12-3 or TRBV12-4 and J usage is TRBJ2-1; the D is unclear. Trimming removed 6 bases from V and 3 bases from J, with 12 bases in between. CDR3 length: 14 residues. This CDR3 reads CASRGPLIYNEQFF. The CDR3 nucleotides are TGTGCCAGCAGGGGCCCACTGATCTACAATGAGCAGTTCTTC.

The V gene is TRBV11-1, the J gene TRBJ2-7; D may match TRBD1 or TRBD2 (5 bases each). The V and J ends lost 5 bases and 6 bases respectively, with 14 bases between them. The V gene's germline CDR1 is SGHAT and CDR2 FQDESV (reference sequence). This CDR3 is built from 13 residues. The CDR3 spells CASSPTGTREQYF. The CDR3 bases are TGTGCCAGCAGCCCCACCGGGACCCGCGAGCAGTACTTC.

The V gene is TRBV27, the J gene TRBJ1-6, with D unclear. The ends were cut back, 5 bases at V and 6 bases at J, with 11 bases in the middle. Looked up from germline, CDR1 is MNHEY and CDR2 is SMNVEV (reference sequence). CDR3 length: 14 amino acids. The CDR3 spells CASSPSLPNSPLHF. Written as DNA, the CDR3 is TGTGCCAGCAGTCCCTCTCTCCCTAATTCACCCCTCCACTTT.

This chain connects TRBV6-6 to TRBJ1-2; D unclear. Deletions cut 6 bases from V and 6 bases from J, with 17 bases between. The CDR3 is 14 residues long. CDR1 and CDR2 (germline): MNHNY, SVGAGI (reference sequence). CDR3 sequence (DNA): TGTGCCAGCAGACGGATGACCCAAAGAAATGGCTACACCTTC. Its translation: CASRRMTQRNGYTF.

CDR3 nucleotide sequence: TGTGCCAGCAGCCAACCTTTACTAGGTACAGATACGCAGTATTTT. Translation gives CASSQPLLGTDTQYF. The genes are TRBV3-1 and TRBJ2-3; D might be TRBD2 (5 bases). The CDR3 totals 15 residues. The germline gives CDR1 LGHDT, CDR2 YNNKEL (reference sequence). Trimming pared 2 bases from V and 3 bases from J, leaving 12 bases between.

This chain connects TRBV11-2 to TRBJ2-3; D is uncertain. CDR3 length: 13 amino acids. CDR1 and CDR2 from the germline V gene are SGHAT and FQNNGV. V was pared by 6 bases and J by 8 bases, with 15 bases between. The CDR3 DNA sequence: TGTGCCAGCAGTTCCTCCGTAACTGGTACGCAGTATTTT. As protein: CASSSSVTGTQYF.

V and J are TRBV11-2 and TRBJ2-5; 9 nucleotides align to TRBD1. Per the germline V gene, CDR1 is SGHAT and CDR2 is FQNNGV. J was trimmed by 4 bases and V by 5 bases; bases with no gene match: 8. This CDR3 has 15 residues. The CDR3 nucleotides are TGTGCCAGCAGCCCCGACAGGGGGGGACGAGAGACCCAGTACTTC. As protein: CASSPDRGGRETQYF.

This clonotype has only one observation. CDR3 in amino acids: CASSVRLDEQYF. The CDR3 DNA is TGCGCCAGCAGCGTCAGATTGGACGAGCAGTACTTC. This rearrangement joins TRBV5-1 to TRBJ2-7, with unresolved D. V was clipped by 4 bases and J by 5 bases, with 10 bases between them. This CDR3 has 12 amino acids. The V gene's germline CDR1 is SGHRS and CDR2 YFSETQ.

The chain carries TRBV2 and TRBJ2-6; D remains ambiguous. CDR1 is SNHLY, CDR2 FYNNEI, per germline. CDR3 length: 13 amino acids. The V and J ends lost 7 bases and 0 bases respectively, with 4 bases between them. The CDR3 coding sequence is TGTGCCAGCACCATCTCTGGGGCCAACGTCCTGACTTTC. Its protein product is CASTISGANVLTF.

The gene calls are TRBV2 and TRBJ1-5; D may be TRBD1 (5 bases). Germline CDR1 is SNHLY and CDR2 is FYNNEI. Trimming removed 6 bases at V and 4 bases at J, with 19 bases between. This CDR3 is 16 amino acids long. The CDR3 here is CASRPPGLLGNQPQHF. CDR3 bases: TGTGCCAGCAGACCACCGGGACTCCTGGGGAATCAGCCCCAGCATTTT.

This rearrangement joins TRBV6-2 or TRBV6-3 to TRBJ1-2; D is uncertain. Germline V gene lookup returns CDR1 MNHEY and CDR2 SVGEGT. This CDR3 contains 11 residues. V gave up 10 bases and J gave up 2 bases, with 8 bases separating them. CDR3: CATQRNYGYTF. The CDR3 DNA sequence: TGTGCCACCCAGAGAAACTATGGCTACACCTTC.

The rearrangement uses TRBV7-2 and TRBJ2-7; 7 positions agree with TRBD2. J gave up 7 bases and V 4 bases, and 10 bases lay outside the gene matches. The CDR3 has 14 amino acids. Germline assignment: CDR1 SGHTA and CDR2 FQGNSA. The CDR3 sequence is CASSSAGVGGEQYF. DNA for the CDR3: TGTGCCAGCAGCTCCGCCGGGGTGGGAGGGGAGCAGTACTTC.

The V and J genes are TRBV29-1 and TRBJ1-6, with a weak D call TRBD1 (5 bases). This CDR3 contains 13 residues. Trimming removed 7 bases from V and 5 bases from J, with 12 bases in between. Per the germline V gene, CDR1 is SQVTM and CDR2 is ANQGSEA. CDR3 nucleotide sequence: TGCAGCGCCAGAGGGACTGATAATTCACCCCTCCACTTT. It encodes CSARGTDNSPLHF.

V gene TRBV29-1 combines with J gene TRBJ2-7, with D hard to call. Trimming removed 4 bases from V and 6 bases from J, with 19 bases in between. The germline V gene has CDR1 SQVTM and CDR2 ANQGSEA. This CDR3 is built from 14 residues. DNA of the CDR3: TGCAGCGTTGGGCCGGGCGCTGGTCTTGGCGAGCAGTACTTC. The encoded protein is CSVGPGAGLGEQYF.

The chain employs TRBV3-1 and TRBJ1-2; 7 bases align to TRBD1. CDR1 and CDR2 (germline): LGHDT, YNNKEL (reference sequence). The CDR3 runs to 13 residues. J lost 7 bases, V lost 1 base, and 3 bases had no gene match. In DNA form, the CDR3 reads TGTGCCAGCAGCCAAGTCGGGACAGTTGGCTACACCTTC. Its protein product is CASSQVGTVGYTF.

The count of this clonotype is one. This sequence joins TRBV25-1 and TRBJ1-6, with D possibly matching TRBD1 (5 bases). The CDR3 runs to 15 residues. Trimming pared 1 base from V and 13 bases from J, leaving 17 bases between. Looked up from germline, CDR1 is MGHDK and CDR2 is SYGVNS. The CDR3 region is CASSESFPGPQPLHF. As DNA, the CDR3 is TGTGCCAGCAGTGAATCCTTCCCGGGGCCCCAGCCCCTCCACTTT.

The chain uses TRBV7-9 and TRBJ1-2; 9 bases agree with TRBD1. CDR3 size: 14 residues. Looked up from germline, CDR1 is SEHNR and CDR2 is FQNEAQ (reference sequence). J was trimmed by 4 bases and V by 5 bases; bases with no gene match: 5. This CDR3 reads CASSGDRARYGYTF. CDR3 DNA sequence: TGTGCCAGCAGCGGGGACAGGGCTCGCTATGGCTACACCTTC.

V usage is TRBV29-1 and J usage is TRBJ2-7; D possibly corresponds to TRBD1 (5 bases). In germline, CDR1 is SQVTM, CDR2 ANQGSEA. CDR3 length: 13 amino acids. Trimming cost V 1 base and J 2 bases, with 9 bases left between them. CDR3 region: CSVEVKGTYEQYF. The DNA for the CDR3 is TGCAGCGTTGAAGTGAAGGGGACCTACGAGCAGTACTTC.

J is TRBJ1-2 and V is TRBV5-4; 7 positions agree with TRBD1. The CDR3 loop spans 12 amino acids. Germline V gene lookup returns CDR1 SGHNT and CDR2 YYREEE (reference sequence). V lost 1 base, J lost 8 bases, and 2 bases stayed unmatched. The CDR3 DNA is TGTGCCAGCAGCTTGACAGGGGAAGGCTACACCTTC. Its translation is CASSLTGEGYTF.

CDR3 sequence: CASSQDPNVESPLHF. In DNA, the CDR3 is TGTGCCAGCAGCCAAGATCCGAATGTGGAATCACCCCTCCACTTT. V gene TRBV4-2 combines with J gene TRBJ1-6; D gene ambiguous. The CDR3 runs to 15 residues. Germline values: CDR1 LGHNA, CDR2 YNFKEQ. The V and J ends lost 0 bases and 10 bases respectively, with 13 bases between them.

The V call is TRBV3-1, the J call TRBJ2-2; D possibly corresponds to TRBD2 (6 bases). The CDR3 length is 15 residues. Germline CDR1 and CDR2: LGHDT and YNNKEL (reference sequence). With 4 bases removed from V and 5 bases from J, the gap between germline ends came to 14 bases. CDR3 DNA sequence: TGTGCCAGCAGCCTCCGGGACTGGGATACCGGGGAGCTGTTTTTT. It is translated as CASSLRDWDTGELFF.